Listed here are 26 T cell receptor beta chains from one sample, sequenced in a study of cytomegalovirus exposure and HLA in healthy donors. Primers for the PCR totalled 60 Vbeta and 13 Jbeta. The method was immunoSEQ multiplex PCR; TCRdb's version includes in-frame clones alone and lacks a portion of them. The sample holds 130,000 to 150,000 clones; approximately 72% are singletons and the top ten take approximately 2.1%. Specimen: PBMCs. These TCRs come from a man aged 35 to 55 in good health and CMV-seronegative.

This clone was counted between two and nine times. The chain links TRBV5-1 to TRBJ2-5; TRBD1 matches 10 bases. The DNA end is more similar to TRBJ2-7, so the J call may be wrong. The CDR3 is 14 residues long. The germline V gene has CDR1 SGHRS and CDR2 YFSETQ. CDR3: CASSRTGGTYEQYF. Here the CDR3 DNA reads TGCGCCAGCAGCCGGACAGGGGGAACTTACGAGCAGTACTTC.

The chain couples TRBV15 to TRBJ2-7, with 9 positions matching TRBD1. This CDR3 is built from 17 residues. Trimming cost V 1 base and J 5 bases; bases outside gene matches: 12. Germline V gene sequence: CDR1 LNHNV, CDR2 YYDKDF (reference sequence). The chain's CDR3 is CATSRGNTPGTGNEQYF. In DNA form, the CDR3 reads TGTGCCACCAGCAGAGGCAACACTCCCGGGACAGGGAACGAGCAGTACTTC.

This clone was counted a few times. Written as DNA, the CDR3 is TGTGCCAGCAGTAAAAGCGGGCGGCGGTATGGCTACACCTTC. This encodes CASSKSGRRYGYTF. The chain couples TRBV5-4 to TRBJ1-2; D gene unclear. V was shortened by 5 bases and J by 5 bases, with 16 bases between the two germline ends. Germline CDR1 and CDR2: SGHNT and YYREEE (reference sequence). The CDR3 length is 14 residues.

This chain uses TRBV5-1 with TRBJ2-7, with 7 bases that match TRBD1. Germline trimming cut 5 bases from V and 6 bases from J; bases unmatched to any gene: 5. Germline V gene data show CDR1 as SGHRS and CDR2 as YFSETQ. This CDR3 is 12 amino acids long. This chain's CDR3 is CASSRDRIEQYF. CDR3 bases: TGCGCCAGCAGTCGGGACAGAATCGAGCAGTACTTC.

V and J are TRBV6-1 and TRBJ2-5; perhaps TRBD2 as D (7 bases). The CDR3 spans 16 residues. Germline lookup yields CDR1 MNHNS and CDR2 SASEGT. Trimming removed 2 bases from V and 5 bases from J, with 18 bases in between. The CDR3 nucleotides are TGTGCCAGCAGTGAATCCGCCGGGGGGCTCGGGGAGACCCAGTACTTC. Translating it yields CASSESAGGLGETQYF.

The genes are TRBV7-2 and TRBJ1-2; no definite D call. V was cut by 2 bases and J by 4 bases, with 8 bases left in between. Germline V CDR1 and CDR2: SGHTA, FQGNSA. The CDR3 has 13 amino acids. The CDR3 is CASSLSRSYGYTF. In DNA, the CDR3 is TGTGCCAGCAGCTTAAGCCGGAGCTATGGCTACACCTTC.

The DNA of the CDR3 is TGTGCCACCAGCAGAACTGTGGGGGCTCAGCCCCAGCATTTT. Translation gives CATSRTVGAQPQHF. The rearrangement links TRBV15 to TRBJ1-5; possibly TRBD1 for D (6 bases). The V end was cut by 2 bases, the J end by 6 bases, with 11 bases between. The CDR3 is 14 amino acids. Germline V CDR1 and CDR2: LNHNV, YYDKDF (reference sequence).

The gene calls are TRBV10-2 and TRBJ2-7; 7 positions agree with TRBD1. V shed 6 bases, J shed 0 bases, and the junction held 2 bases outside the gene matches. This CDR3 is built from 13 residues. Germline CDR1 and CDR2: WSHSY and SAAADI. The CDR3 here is CASRDRSSYEQYF. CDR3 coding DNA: TGCGCCAGCAGGGACAGGAGCTCCTACGAGCAGTACTTC.

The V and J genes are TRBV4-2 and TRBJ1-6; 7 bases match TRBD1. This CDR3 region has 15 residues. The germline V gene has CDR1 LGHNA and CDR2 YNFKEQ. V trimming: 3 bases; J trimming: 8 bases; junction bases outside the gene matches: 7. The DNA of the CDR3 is TGTGCCAGCAGCCAGTACAGACAGGGCGATTCACCCCTCCACTTT. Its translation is CASSQYRQGDSPLHF.

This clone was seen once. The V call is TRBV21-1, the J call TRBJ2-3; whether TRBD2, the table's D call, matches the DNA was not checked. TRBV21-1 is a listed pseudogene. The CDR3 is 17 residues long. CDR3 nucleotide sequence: TGTGCCAGCAGCATCCCCACTAGCGGGGAGGGCACAGATACGCAGTATTTT. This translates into CASSIPTSGEGTDTQYF.

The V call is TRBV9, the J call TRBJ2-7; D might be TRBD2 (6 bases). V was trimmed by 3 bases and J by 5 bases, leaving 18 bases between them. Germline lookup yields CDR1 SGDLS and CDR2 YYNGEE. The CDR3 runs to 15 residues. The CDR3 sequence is CASSAQMEGYHEQYF. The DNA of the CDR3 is TGTGCCAGCAGCGCCCAAATGGAGGGTTACCACGAGCAGTACTTC.

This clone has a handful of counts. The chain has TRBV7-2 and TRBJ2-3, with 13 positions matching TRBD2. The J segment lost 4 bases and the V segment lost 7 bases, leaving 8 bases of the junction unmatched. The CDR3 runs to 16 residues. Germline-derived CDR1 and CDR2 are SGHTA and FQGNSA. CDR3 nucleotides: TGTGCCAGCACCCTCGGGGGGACTAGCGGGGCAGATACGCAGTATTTT. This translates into CASTLGGTSGADTQYF.

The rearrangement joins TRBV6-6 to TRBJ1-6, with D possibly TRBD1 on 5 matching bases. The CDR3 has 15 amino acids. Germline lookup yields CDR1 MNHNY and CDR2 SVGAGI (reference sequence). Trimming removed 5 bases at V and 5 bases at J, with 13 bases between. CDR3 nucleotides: TGTGCCAGCAGTGACAGAACAGCTGATAATTCACCCCTCCACTTT. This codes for CASSDRTADNSPLHF.

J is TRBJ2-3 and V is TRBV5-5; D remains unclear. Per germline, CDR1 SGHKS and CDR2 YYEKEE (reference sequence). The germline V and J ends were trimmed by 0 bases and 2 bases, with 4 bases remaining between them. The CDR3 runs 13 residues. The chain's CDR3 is CASSLDHTDTQYF. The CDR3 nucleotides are TGTGCCAGCAGCTTGGATCACACAGATACGCAGTATTTT.

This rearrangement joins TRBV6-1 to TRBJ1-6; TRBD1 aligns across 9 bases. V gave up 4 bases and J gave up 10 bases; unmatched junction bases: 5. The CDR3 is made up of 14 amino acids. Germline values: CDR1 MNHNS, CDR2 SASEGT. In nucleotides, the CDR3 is TGTGCCAGCAGTGCCCGGGACAGGGAATCACCCCTCCACTTT. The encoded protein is CASSARDRESPLHF.

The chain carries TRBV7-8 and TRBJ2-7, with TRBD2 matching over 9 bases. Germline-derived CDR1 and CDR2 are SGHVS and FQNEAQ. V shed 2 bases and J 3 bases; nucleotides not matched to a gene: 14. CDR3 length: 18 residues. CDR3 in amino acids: CASSLIISGRLPNYEQYF. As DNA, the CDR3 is TGTGCCAGCAGCTTAATCATTAGCGGGAGACTGCCCAACTACGAGCAGTACTTC.

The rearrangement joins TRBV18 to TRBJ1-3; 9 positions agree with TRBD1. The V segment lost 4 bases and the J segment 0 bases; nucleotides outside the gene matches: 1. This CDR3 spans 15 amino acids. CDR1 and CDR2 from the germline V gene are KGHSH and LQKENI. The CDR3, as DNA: TGTGCCAGCTCACTGGGACAGGGCTCTGGAAACACCATATATTTT. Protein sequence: CASSLGQGSGNTIYF.

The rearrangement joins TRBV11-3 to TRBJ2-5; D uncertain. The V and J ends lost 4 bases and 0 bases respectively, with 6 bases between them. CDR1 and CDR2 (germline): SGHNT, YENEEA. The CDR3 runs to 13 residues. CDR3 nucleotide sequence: TGTGCCAGCAGCTCACAGTACCAAGAGACCCAGTACTTC. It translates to CASSSQYQETQYF.

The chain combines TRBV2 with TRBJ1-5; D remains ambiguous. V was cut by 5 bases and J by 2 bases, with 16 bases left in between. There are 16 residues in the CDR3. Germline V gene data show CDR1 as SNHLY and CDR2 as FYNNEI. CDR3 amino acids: CASSSRRVVGNQPQHF. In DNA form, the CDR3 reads TGTGCCAGCAGTTCCAGGAGGGTGGTGGGCAATCAGCCCCAGCATTTT. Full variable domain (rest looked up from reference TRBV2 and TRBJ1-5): EPEVTQTPSHQVTQMGQEVILRCVPISNHLYFYWYRQILGQKVEFLVSFYNNEISEKSEIFDDQFSVERPDGSNFTLKIRSTKLEDSAMYFCASSSRRVVGNQPQHFGDGTRLSIL.

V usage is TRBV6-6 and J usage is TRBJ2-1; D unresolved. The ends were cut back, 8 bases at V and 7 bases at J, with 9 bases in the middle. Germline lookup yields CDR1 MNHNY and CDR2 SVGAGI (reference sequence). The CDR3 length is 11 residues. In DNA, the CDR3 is TGTGCCAGCGCCTACGGGAATGAGCAGTTCTTC. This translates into CASAYGNEQFF.

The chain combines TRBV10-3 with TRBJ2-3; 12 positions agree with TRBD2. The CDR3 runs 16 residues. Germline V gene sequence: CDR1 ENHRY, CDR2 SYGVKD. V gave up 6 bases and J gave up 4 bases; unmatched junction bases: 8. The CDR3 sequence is CAIRDWTSGESDTQYF. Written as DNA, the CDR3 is TGTGCCATCAGAGATTGGACTAGCGGGGAATCAGATACGCAGTATTTT.

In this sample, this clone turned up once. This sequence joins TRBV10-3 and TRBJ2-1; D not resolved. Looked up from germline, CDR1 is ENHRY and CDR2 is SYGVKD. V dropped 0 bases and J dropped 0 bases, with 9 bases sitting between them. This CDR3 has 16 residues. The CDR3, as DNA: TGTGCCATCAGTGAGTCTGAGAGAAGCTCCTACAATGAGCAGTTCTTC. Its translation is CAISESERSSYNEQFF.

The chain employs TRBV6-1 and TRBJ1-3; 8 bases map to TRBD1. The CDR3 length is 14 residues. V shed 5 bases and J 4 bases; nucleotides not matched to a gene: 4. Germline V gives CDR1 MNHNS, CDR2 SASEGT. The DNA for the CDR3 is TGTGCCAGCAGTCGACAGGGGTCAGGAAACACCATATATTTT. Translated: CASSRQGSGNTIYF.

The CDR3 DNA is TGTGCCAGCAGCTTAGACCCTACTAGCGGGGTCTACAATGAGCAGTTCTTC. Protein product: CASSLDPTSGVYNEQFF. This chain uses TRBV11-2 with TRBJ2-1, with 10 bases fitting TRBD2. Germline CDR1 and CDR2: SGHAT and FQNNGV. Losses at the gene ends were 0 bases for V and 3 bases for J; bases not matched to a gene: 5. The CDR3 loop spans 17 amino acids.

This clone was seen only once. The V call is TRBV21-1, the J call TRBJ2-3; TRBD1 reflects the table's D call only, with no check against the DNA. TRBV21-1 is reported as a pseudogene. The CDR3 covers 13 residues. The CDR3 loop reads CASTTGGKDTQYF. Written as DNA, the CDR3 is TGTGCCAGCACCACAGGGGGCAAGGATACGCAGTATTTT.

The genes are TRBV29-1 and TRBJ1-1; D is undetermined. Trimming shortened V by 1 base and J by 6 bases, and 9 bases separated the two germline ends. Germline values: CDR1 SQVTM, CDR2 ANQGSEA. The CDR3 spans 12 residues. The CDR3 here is CSVEGAQPEAFF. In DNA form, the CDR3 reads TGCAGCGTTGAAGGGGCGCAGCCTGAAGCTTTCTTT.